The 16 T cell receptor beta chains below all came from one sample that was sequenced in a study of cytomegalovirus exposure and HLA in healthy donors. The PCR contained 60 Vbeta and 13 Jbeta primers. Libraries were prepared by immunoSEQ multiplex PCR; TCRdb keeps only in-frame clonotypes and omits some of them. The table lists roughly 120,000 clones, 65% to 85% of them singletons, with over 0.2% in the top ten. The sequenced material came from PBMCs. These receptors all come from a man between 45 and 60 years old in good health and CMV-seronegative.

This chain links TRBV5-1 with TRBJ1-1, with D tentatively TRBD1 (6 bases). V was cut by 2 bases and J by 0 bases, with 11 bases left in between. Germline values: CDR1 SGHRS, CDR2 YFSETQ. The CDR3 is made up of 15 amino acids. CDR3 DNA: TGCGCCAGCAGCTTACTGGACAGTATGAACACTGAAGCTTTCTTT. Protein sequence: CASSLLDSMNTEAFF.

CDR3 protein: CASSLSVVGGGLSNEQFF. The CDR3 nucleotides read TGTGCCAGCAGCTTATCCGTGGTTGGCGGGGGGCTGAGCAATGAGCAGTTCTTC. The rearrangement links TRBV7-3 to TRBJ2-1; TRBD2 agrees at 8 bases. The germline gives CDR1 SGHTA, CDR2 FQGTGA. Germline trimming cut 2 bases from V and 6 bases from J; bases unmatched to any gene: 15. The CDR3 length is 18 residues. The variable domain in full, with the rest retrieved from reference TRBV7-3 and TRBJ2-1, is GAGVSQTPSNKVTEKGKYVELRCDPISGHTALYWYRQSLGQGPEFLIYFQGTGAADDSGLPNDRFFAVRPEGSVSTLKIQRTERGDSAVYLCASSLSVVGGGLSNEQFFGPGTRLTVL.

This sequence joins TRBV20-1 and TRBJ2-1; 9 bases are a match to TRBD1. The CDR3 loop spans 11 amino acids. CDR1 DFQATT and CDR2 SNEGSKA come from the germline V gene (reference sequence). The CDR3 bases are TGCAAGGGACAGGGAGACAATGAGCAGTTCTTC. Translating gives CKGQGDNEQFF.

This clone was picked up a small number of times. The chain combines TRBV12-5 with TRBJ2-3; 10 nucleotides line up with TRBD2. Germline V gene lookup returns CDR1 LGHNT and CDR2 FRNRAP. CDR3 length equals 19 residues. Unmatched junction bases numbered 17, after V lost 5 bases and J lost 3 bases. The CDR3 spells CASGEPHGASGSITDTQYF. The CDR3 nucleotides read TGTGCTAGTGGTGAACCTCACGGGGCTAGCGGGAGTATAACAGATACGCAGTATTTT.

V gene TRBV9 combines with J gene TRBJ1-1; tentative D call: TRBD1 (6 bases). The CDR3 contains 14 residues. CDR1 is SGDLS, CDR2 YYNGEE, per germline. Trimming took off 0 bases at V and 4 bases at J, with 10 bases between the two ends. CDR3 sequence: CASSVVTGSTEAFF. CDR3 coding DNA: TGTGCCAGCAGCGTAGTAACAGGGAGCACTGAAGCTTTCTTT. Combining the CDR3 with reference TRBV9 and TRBJ1-1 gives the whole variable domain DSGVTQTPKHLITATGQRVTLRCSPRSGDLSVYWYQQSLDQGLQFLIQYYNGEERAKGNILERFSAQQFPDLHSELNLSSLELGDSALYFCASSVVTGSTEAFFGQGTRLTVV.

The chain joins TRBV10-3 to TRBJ2-7; TRBD2 matches 11 bases. Germline CDR1 reads ENHRY; CDR2 reads SYGVKD. CDR3 length: 16 amino acids. Unmatched junction bases numbered 12, after V lost 7 bases and J lost 4 bases. In DNA form, the CDR3 reads TGTGCCATCACTCGGCCCACTAGCGGGGGCGGGTACGAGCAGTACTTC. The encoded protein is CAITRPTSGGGYEQYF.

This clone was seen only once. The chain joins TRBV9 to TRBJ2-2; weak D call: TRBD2 (5 bases). Trimming cost V 0 bases and J 4 bases, with 13 bases left between them. Germline CDR1 and CDR2: SGDLS and YYNGEE. The CDR3 extends over 16 amino acids. CDR3 amino acids: CASSVATRAVTGELFF. Here the CDR3 DNA reads TGTGCCAGCAGCGTAGCCACGCGGGCGGTCACCGGGGAGCTGTTTTTT.

On this clone: One end of the junction fails to match germline, which may point to a read error. V usage is TRBV4-3 and J usage is TRBJ2-3; possible D gene TRBD1, 6 bases. This CDR3 is built from 14 residues. CDR1 LGHNA and CDR2 YSLEER come from the germline V gene. The CDR3 region has the DNA TGCGCCAGCAGCCAACTCAGGGGTCGGGCCGCCGAAGTTTTT. Translation: CASSQLRGRAAEVF.

The chain combines TRBV5-1 with TRBJ1-2; maybe TRBD1 (5 bases). CDR3 length: 14 residues. The germline V and J ends were trimmed by 1 base and 8 bases, with 15 bases remaining between them. Germline CDR1 SGHRS, CDR2 YFSETQ. The CDR3 DNA reads TGCGCCAGCAGCTTGTATGACAGAGGAGAAGGCTACACCTTC. Its protein is CASSLYDRGEGYTF.

Only one count was recorded for this clone. The V gene is TRBV9, the J gene TRBJ2-1; 9 bases are a match to TRBD1. The CDR3 sequence is 15 residues long. From germline, CDR1 is SGDLS and CDR2 YYNGEE. The trim removed 2 bases at V and 6 bases at J, leaving 6 bases unmatched. CDR3 bases: TGTGCCAGCAGCGTTACCGGGACAGGGTCCAATGAGCAGTTCTTC. It codes for CASSVTGTGSNEQFF.

V is TRBV27 and J is TRBJ2-7; D is perhaps TRBD1 (6 bases). The CDR3 is made up of 15 amino acids. Germline V CDR1 and CDR2: MNHEY, SMNVEV (reference sequence). Deletions cut 5 bases from V and 2 bases from J, with 16 bases between. The CDR3 coding sequence is TGTGCCAGCAGTCCTCCGACAGGTCCAGCCTACGAGCAGTACTTC. Protein: CASSPPTGPAYEQYF.

The chain recombines TRBV5-1 with TRBJ2-1, with TRBD2 matching 12 bases. V gave up 4 bases and J gave up 5 bases; unmatched junction bases: 4. The germline gives CDR1 SGHRS, CDR2 YFSETQ. The CDR3 length is 15 residues. The CDR3 DNA follows: TGCGCCAGCAGCACAAGGACTAGCGGGGACAATGAGCAGTTCTTC. The encoded protein is CASSTRTSGDNEQFF.

The count of this clone is one. This chain uses TRBV19 with TRBJ2-3; 7 nucleotides line up with TRBD2. The length of the CDR3 is 16 residues. V lost 3 bases and J lost 4; bases outside the gene matches: 10. CDR1 LNHDA and CDR2 SQIVND come from the germline V gene (reference sequence). The CDR3 region is CASSMGTSRGADTQYF. CDR3 DNA sequence: TGTGCCAGTAGTATGGGGACTTCACGGGGGGCAGATACGCAGTATTTT.

J is TRBJ2-7 and V is TRBV4-3, with D unclear. Trimming took 3 bases from V and 3 from J, leaving 15 bases between them. Germline-derived CDR1 and CDR2 are LGHNA and YSLEER. The CDR3 spans 15 residues. CDR3 loop: CASSQDRGALYEQYF. The CDR3 bases are TGCGCCAGCAGCCAGGATCGTGGAGCCCTCTACGAGCAGTACTTC.

The chain has TRBV28 and TRBJ2-1; the match to TRBD2 covers 13 bases. The CDR3 loop spans 14 amino acids. The trim removed 7 bases at V and 9 bases at J, leaving 6 bases unmatched. Germline lookup yields CDR1 MDHEN and CDR2 SYDVKM. The CDR3 protein is CASIPGLAGFEQFF. The CDR3 nucleotides read TGTGCCAGCATCCCGGGACTAGCGGGATTTGAGCAGTTCTTC.

The chain couples TRBV11-2 to TRBJ2-3, with D possibly matching TRBD2 (5 bases). V was cut by 5 bases and J by 2 bases, with 14 bases left in between. This CDR3 region has 15 residues. Germline CDR1 SGHAT, CDR2 FQNNGV. Here the CDR3 reads CASSRGERNTDTQYF. The CDR3 DNA reads TGTGCCAGCAGCCGTGGGGAGCGGAACACAGATACGCAGTATTTT.